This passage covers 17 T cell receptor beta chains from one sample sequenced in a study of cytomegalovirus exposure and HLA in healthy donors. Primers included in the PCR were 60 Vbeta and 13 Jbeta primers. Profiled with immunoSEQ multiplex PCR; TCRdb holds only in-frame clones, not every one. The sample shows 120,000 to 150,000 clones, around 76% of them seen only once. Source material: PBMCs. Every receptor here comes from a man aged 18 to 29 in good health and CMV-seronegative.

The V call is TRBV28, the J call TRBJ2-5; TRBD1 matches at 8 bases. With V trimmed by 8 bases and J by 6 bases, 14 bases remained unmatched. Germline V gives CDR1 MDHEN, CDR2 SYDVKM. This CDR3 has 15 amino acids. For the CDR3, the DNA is TGTGCCAGCTCAGGAGGGCAGGGGGCGGGAAAGACCCAGTACTTC. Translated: CASSGGQGAGKTQYF.

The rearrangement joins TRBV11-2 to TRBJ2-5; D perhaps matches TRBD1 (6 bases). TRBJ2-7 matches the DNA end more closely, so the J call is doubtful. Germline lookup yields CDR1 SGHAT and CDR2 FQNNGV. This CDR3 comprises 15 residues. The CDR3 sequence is CASSSRGHRDHEQYF. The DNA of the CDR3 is TGTGCCAGCAGCTCCCGGGGTCACAGGGACCACGAGCAGTACTTC.

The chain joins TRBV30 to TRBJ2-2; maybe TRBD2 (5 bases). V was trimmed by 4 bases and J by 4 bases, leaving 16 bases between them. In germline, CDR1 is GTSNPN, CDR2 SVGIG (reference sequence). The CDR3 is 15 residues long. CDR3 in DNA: TGTGCCTGGAAAAAGCGGAGCTGGGGCACCGGGGAGCTGTTTTTT. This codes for CAWKKRSWGTGELFF.

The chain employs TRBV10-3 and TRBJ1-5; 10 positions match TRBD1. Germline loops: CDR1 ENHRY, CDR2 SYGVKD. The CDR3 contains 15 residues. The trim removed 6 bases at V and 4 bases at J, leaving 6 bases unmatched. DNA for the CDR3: TGTGCCATCAGGCCCGGACAGGGGGAGAATCAGCCCCAGCATTTT. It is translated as CAIRPGQGENQPQHF.

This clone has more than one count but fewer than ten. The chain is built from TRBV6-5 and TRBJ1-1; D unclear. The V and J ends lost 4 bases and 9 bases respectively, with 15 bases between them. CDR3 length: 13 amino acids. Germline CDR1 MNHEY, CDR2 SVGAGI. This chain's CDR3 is CASSSPSDGKAFF. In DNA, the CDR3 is TGTGCCAGCAGTTCCCCATCCGACGGGAAAGCTTTCTTT.

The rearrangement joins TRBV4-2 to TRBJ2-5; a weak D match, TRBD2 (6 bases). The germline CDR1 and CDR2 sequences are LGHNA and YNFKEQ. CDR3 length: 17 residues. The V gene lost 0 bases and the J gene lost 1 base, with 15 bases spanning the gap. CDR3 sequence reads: CASSQDAGTYFQETQYF. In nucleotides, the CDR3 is TGTGCCAGCAGCCAAGACGCCGGGACTTATTTCCAAGAGACCCAGTACTTC.

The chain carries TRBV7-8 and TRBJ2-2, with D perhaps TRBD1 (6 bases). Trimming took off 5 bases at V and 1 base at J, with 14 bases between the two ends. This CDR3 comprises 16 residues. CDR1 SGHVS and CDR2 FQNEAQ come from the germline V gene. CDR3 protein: CASSPSRQENTGELFF. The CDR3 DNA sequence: TGTGCCAGCAGCCCGAGTAGACAGGAGAACACCGGGGAGCTGTTTTTT. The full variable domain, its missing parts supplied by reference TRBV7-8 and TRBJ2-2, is GAGVSQSPRYKVAKRGQDVALRCDPISGHVSLFWYQQALGQGPEFLTYFQNEAQLDKSGLPSDRFFAERPEGSVSTLKIQRTQQEDSAVYLCASSPSRQENTGELFFGEGSRLTVL.

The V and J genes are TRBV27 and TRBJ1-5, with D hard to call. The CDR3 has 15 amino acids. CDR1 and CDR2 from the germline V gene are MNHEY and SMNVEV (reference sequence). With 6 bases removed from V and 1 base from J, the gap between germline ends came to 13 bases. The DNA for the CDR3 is TGTGCCAGCAGCCCCGGCAGGAACAGCAATCAGCCCCAGCATTTT. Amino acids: CASSPGRNSNQPQHF.

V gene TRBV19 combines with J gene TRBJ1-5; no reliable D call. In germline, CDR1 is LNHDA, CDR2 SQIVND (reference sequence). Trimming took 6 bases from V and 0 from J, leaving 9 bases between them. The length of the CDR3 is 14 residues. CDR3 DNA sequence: TGTGCCAGTAGACGACTTTTTAGCAATCAGCCCCAGCATTTT. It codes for CASRRLFSNQPQHF.

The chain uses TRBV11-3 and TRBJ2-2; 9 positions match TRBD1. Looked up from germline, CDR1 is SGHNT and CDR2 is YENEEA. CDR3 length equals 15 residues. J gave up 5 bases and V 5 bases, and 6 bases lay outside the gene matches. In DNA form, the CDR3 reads TGTGCCAGCAGCATCCGACAGGGGGGAACCGGGGAGCTGTTTTTT. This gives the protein CASSIRQGGTGELFF.

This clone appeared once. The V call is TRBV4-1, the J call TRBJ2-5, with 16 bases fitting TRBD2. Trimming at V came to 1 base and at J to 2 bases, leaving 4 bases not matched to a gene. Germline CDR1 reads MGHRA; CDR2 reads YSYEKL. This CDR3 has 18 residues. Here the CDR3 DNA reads TGCGCCAGCAGCCAAGCGGGACTAGCGGGGGGGACTCAAGAGACCCAGTACTTC. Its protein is CASSQAGLAGGTQETQYF.

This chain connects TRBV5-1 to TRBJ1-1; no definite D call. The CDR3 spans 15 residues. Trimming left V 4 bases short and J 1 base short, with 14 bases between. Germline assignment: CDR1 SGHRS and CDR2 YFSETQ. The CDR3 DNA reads TGCGCCAGCAGCGGCATAGACACCTCGAACACTGAAGCTTTCTTT. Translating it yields CASSGIDTSNTEAFF.

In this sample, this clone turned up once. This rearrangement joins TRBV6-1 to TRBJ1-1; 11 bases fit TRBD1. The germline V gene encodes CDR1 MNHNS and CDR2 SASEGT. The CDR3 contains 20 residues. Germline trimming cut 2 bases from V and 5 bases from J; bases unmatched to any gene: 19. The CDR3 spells CASSETKFRTGGLGKTEAFF. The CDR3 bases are TGTGCCAGCAGTGAAACAAAATTTCGGACAGGGGGCCTGGGTAAGACTGAAGCTTTCTTT.

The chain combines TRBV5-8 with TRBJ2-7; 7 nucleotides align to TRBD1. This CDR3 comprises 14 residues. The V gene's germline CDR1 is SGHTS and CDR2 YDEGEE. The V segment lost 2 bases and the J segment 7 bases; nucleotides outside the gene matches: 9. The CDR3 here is CASSLWTGAGEQYF. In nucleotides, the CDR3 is TGTGCCAGCAGCTTATGGACAGGTGCTGGGGAGCAGTACTTC.

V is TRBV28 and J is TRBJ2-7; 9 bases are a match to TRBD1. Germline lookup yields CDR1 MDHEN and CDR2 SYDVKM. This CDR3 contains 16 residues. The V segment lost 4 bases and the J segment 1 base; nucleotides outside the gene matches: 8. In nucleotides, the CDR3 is TGTGCCAGCAGTTCGACCGACAGGGGGTTTTCCTACGAGCAGTACTTC. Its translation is CASSSTDRGFSYEQYF. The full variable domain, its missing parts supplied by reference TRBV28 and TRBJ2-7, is DVKVTQSSRYLVKRTGEKVFLECVQDMDHENMFWYRQDPGLGLRLIYFSYDVKMKEKGDIPEGYSVSREKKERFSLILESASTNQTSMYLCASSSTDRGFSYEQYFGPGTRLTVT.

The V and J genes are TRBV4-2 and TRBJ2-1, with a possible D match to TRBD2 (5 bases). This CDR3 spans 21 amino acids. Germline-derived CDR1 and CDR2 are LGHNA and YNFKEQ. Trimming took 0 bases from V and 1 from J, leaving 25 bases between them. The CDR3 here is CASSQEGGSRTGNPSYNEQFF. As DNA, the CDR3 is TGTGCCAGCAGCCAAGAAGGTGGCTCCCGAACGGGAAACCCTTCCTACAATGAGCAGTTCTTC.

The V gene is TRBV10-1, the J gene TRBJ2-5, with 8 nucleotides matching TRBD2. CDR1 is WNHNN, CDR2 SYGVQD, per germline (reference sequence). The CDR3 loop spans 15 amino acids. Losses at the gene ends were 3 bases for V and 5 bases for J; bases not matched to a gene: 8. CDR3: CASSDTRGGDETQYF. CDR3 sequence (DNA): TGCGCCAGCAGTGATACTCGGGGGGGAGACGAGACCCAGTACTTC.